The following is a T cell receptor beta chain sequence with its context. The target antigen is unknown. The sample belongs to a study of tumor-infiltrating lymphocytes in primary liver carcinoma. TCR beta cDNA was made from 400 to 600 ng total RNA with a constant-region primer. The TCR beta library was amplified through three nested multiplex PCR rounds in a modified ARM-PCR procedure. A C-beta reverse primer and TRBV1-TRBV30 forward primers served in each of the first two PCR rounds, at 9 to 11 cycles apiece. TCRdb itself ran the multiplex PCR reads through MiXCR, one entry per CDR3 protein. This table has around 120,000 distinct CDR3 sequences, 60% to 70% appearing once. General study points: The study found tumor-adjacent and tumor-blood pairs overlapped less than tumor region pairs.

Between roughly 20 and 33 mg of unsorted bulk tissue served as the source from which RNA and DNA were co-extracted. The authors sampled five separate regions per tumor. The CDR3 covers 16 residues. V was trimmed by 1 base and J by 0 bases, leaving 12 bases between them. Germline loops: CDR1 SEHNR, CDR2 FQNEAQ (reference sequence). This receptor was taken from a woman aged 55-69 years with primary liver carcinoma and hepatitis B virus infection. The sample consisted of liver tumor tissue from sampling region 1. Described subset: tumor region T1, superior pole. The chain recombines TRBV7-9 with TRBJ2-5, with unresolved D. The CDR3: CASSLVGSWDQETQYF. CDR3 DNA sequence: TGTGCCAGCAGCTTAGTCGGCAGTTGGGACCAAGAGACCCAGTACTTC.